This T cell receptor (beta chain) was captured by sequencing in a study of cytomegalovirus exposure and HLA in healthy donors. The study ran its PCR with 60 Vbeta and 13 Jbeta primers. Repertoires were generated with immunoSEQ multiplex PCR, while TCRdb's copy carries only in-frame clones and drops some. The sample records 150,000 or so clones, roughly 73% being singletons. This receptor was taken from a woman between 18 and 30 years old in good health and CMV-seronegative. The sequencing input was PBMCs.

The CDR3 spells CASSLDRAGNTIYF. Written as DNA, the CDR3 is TGTGCCAGCAGCCTTGACAGGGCTGGAAACACCATATATTTT. The genes are TRBV6-6 and TRBJ1-3, with TRBD1 matching over 7 bases. The V segment lost 6 bases and the J segment 2 bases; nucleotides outside the gene matches: 4. The CDR3 extends over 14 amino acids. Germline lookup yields CDR1 MNHNY and CDR2 SVGAGI (reference sequence).